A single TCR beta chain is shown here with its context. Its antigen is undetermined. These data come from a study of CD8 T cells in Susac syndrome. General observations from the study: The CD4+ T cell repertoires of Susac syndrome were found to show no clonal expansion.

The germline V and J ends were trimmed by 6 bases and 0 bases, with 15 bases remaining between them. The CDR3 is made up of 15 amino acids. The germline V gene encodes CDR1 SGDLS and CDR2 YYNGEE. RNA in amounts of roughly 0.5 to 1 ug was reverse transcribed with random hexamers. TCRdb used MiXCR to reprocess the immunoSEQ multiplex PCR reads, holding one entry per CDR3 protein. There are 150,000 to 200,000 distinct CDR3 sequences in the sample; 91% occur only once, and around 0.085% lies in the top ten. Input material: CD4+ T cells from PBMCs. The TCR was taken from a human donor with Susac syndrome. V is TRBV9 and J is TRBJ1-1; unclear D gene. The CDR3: CASTRTELLNTEAFF. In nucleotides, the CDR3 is TGTGCCAGCACCCGGACGGAACTATTGAACACTGAAGCTTTCTTT.